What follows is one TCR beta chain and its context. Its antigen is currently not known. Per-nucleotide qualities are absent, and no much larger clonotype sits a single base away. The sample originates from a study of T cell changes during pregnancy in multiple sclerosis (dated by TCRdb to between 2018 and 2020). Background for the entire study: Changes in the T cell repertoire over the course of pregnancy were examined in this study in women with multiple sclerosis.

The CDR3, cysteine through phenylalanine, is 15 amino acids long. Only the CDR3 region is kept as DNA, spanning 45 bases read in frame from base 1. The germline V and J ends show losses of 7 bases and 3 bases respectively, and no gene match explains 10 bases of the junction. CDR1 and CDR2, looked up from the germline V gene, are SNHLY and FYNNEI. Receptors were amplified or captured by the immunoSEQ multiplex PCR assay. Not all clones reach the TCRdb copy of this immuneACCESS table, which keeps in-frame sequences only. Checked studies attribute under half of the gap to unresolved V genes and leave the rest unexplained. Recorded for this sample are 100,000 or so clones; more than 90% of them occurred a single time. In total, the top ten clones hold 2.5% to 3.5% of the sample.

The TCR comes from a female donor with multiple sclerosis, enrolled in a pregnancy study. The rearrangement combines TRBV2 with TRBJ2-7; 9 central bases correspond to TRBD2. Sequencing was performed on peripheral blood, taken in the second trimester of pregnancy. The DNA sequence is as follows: TGTGCCAGCATTTCTAGCGGGATCACGTACTACGAGCAGTACTTC. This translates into CASISSGITYYEQYF.